In this sample, the clone carrying this T cell receptor (beta chain) turned up many times. This sample is drawn from a study of early T cells in non-severe SARS-CoV-2 infection. One entry per CDR3 protein results from TCRdb running MiXCR on the 5' RACE reads. The table lists 43,000 or so distinct CDR3 sequences, 4% of them singletons. V was pared by 6 bases and J by 1 base, with 12 bases between. The germline V gene has CDR1 SNHLY and CDR2 FYNNEI. CDR3 length: 14 residues. This chain connects TRBV2 to TRBJ1-1; perhaps TRBD1 as D (6 bases). The sequencing sample was made of whole blood. The receptor comes from an adult who was a healthcare worker with PCR-confirmed SARS-CoV-2 infection or an uninfected control (not recorded which). The CDR3 is CASRAGTSNTEAFF. The CDR3 DNA sequence: TGTGCCAGCAGAGCTGGGACATCGAACACTGAAGCTTTCTTT.